These 19 T cell receptor beta chains were all obtained from the same sample, sequenced in a study of spatial heterogeneity in lung cancer. Study observations and caveats: Counts that tracked tumor mutation counts were those of expanded intratumoral alpha and beta TCRs.

No cognate antigen is known for these TCRs. TCRdb processed the 5' RACE reads anew with MiXCR; each CDR3 protein has one entry. The table lists about 3,300 distinct CDR3 sequences, under 5% of them singletons. Time point here: sample taken at primary tumor resection. Sequenced here: lung tumor tissue, sampled at surgery. The receptors derive from a female donor with early-stage non-small cell lung cancer.

By share, this clonotype counts as medium-sized. V usage is TRBV4-3 and J usage is TRBJ1-2, with D unresolved. The germline V and J ends were trimmed by 0 bases and 4 bases, with 12 bases remaining between them. The CDR3 spans 15 residues. Germline V gives CDR1 LGHNA, CDR2 YSLEER. CDR3 sequence (DNA): TGCGCCAGCAGCCAAGATAGGAGCAGAGTCTATGGCTACACCTTC. Translated, it gives CASSQDRSRVYGYTF.

This clonotype is deemed medium-sized. The CDR3 DNA sequence: TGTGCCAGTAGTATAGCTGGCAGTCAACGTTATGGCTACACCTTC. Protein product: CASSIAGSQRYGYTF. The V call is TRBV19, the J call TRBJ1-2; no firm D call. This CDR3 contains 15 residues. The V end lost 1 base, the J end lost 5 bases, and 14 bases lay between the germline ends. The germline V gene encodes CDR1 LNHDA and CDR2 SQIVND (reference sequence).

V usage is TRBV21-1 and J usage is TRBJ2-4; TRBD2 is the table's D call and was not checked against the DNA. TRBV21-1 is tagged as a pseudogene. The CDR3 spans 18 residues. CDR3 sequence: CASSKYLAGLLAKNIQYF. The CDR3 DNA follows: TGTGCCAGCAGCAAGTACCTAGCGGGGCTCCTAGCCAAAAACATTCAGTACTTC.

By share, this clonotype counts as medium-sized (0.01 to 0.1%). This chain links TRBV5-6 with TRBJ1-3; no definite D call. Trimming shortened V by 1 base and J by 12 bases, and 11 bases separated the two germline ends. Per germline, CDR1 SGHDT and CDR2 YYEEEE. This CDR3 has 12 residues. CDR3 sequence: CASSLPSFLIYF. The CDR3 coding sequence is TGTGCCAGCAGCTTGCCCAGCTTCCTCATATATTTT. Supplemented by reference TRBV5-6 and TRBJ1-3, the full variable domain reads DAGVTQSPTHLIKTRGQQVTLRCSPKSGHDTVSWYQQALGQGPQFIFQYYEEEERQRGNFPDRFSGHQFPNYSSELNVNALLLGDSALYLCASSLPSFLIYFGEGSWLTVV.

This clonotype is termed medium-sized. The gene calls are TRBV6-2 or TRBV6-3 and TRBJ2-1; 10 bases line up with TRBD2. With V trimmed by 6 bases and J by 4 bases, 6 bases remained unmatched. Per germline, CDR1 MNHEY and CDR2 SVGEGT. The CDR3 is 15 amino acids. The CDR3 DNA reads TGTGCCAGCAGCCTCACTAGCGGGGTGTACAATGAGCAGTTCTTC. It codes for CASSLTSGVYNEQFF.

This clonotype is classed as medium-sized. The V and J genes are TRBV5-4 and TRBJ2-7; 12 bases fit TRBD2. Germline trimming cut 7 bases from V and 2 bases from J; bases unmatched to any gene: 1. The CDR3 runs 13 residues. Germline-derived CDR1 and CDR2 are SGHNT and YYREEE (reference sequence). DNA for the CDR3: TGTGCCAGCGGACTAGCGGGGACCTACGAGCAGTACTTC. Translating gives CASGLAGTYEQYF.

The sample holds many counts of this clonotype. One end of the junction does not line up with germline, which may come from a read error. V usage is TRBV20-1 and J usage is TRBJ2-3; 9 bases are a match to TRBD1. This CDR3 spans 15 amino acids. In germline, CDR1 is DFQATT, CDR2 SNEGSKA (reference sequence). CDR3 in amino acids: CSARGTGTFTDTQYF. The CDR3 region has the DNA TGCAGTGCGAGAGGGACAGGGACCTTCACAGATACGCAGTATTTT.

This clonotype was counted ten times or more. The rearrangement links TRBV2 to TRBJ1-2, with 10 bases that match TRBD1. Unmatched junction bases numbered 6, after V lost 5 bases and J lost 6 bases. CDR1 is SNHLY and CDR2 is FYNNEI in the germline V gene. CDR3 length: 14 residues. Here the CDR3 reads CASSWTGGSNGYTF. The CDR3 DNA is TGTGCCAGCAGTTGGACAGGGGGAAGCAATGGCTACACCTTC.

This clonotype is categorized as medium-sized. The rearrangement joins TRBV7-7 to TRBJ2-5, with D perhaps given as TRBD1 or TRBD2 (5 bases each). V was clipped by 5 bases and J by 5 bases, with 18 bases between them. The CDR3 is made up of 15 amino acids. Germline assignment: CDR1 SSHAT and CDR2 FNYEAQ (reference sequence). This CDR3 is CASSPDGGPLETQYF. The CDR3 coding sequence is TGTGCCAGCAGCCCCGATGGGGGTCCGTTGGAGACCCAGTACTTC.

Judged by abundance, this clonotype is medium-sized. This chain uses TRBV28 with TRBJ2-3; no clear D. This CDR3 is 13 amino acids long. Germline V gene sequence: CDR1 MDHEN, CDR2 SYDVKM. V lost 5 bases and J lost 2, with 8 bases in between. CDR3 in amino acids: CASSVPPTDTQYF. The CDR3 region has the DNA TGTGCCAGCAGTGTGCCCCCCACAGATACGCAGTATTTT.

Only a few counts were recorded for this clonotype. This chain connects TRBV6-6 to TRBJ1-2; no clear D. Between the trimmed V and J ends, which lost 7 bases and 9 bases, there was a span of 18 bases. This CDR3 contains 13 residues. Germline V lookup: CDR1 MNHNY, CDR2 SVGAGI (reference sequence). In DNA form, the CDR3 reads TGTGCCAGCATGATGACAATCGGATCACGCTACACCTTC. Translated, it gives CASMMTIGSRYTF.

This clonotype was counted ten times or more. The V gene is TRBV28, the J gene TRBJ2-7; D not certain. Per germline, CDR1 MDHEN and CDR2 SYDVKM. The CDR3 runs 12 residues. V was pared by 9 bases and J by 0 bases, with 9 bases between. For the CDR3, the DNA is TGTGCCAGTCTGGGCAGCTCCTACGAGCAGTACTTC. It translates to CASLGSSYEQYF.

This clonotype is deemed medium-sized. The chain joins TRBV4-1 to TRBJ2-5; D ambiguous. Trimming removed 4 bases at V and 1 base at J, with 10 bases between. Germline values: CDR1 MGHRA, CDR2 YSYEKL. CDR3 length: 14 residues. CDR3 sequence reads: CASSLTGAQETQYF. DNA of the CDR3: TGCGCCAGCAGCCTGACCGGCGCCCAAGAGACCCAGTACTTC.

This clonotype is termed medium-sized (0.01 to 0.1%). The chain has TRBV20-1 and TRBJ2-3; TRBD2 matches at 11 bases. The CDR3 spans 18 residues. The V segment lost 2 bases and the J segment 1 base; nucleotides outside the gene matches: 11. Per germline, CDR1 DFQATT and CDR2 SNEGSKA (reference sequence). The CDR3 protein is CSARPPRATSGGTDTQYF. CDR3 nucleotides: TGCAGTGCTAGACCCCCAAGGGCGACTAGCGGGGGCACAGATACGCAGTATTTT.

In this sample, this clonotype turned up many times. The chain recombines TRBV10-2 with TRBJ1-2; D is unresolved. Germline V CDR1 and CDR2: WSHSY, SAAADI. V was shortened by 5 bases and J by 8 bases, with 9 bases between the two germline ends. The CDR3 covers 11 residues. The CDR3 sequence: CASSSTGGYTF. The CDR3 DNA follows: TGCGCCAGCAGTTCAACGGGGGGCTACACCTTC.

In its sample, this clonotype ranks as medium-sized. This may come from a read error, since a much larger clone is one base off. The chain joins TRBV4-3 to TRBJ1-4, with D hard to call. This CDR3 is built from 12 residues. V lost 1 base and J 8 bases, leaving 5 bases between the germline ends. Germline lookup yields CDR1 LGHNA and CDR2 YSLEER. This CDR3 is CASSQGGEKLFF. In nucleotides, the CDR3 is TGCGCCAGCAGCCAAGGTGGAGAAAAACTGTTTTTT.

This clonotype was detected many times. CDR3 nucleotides: TGTGCCAGCAGCCGGCCGTCGGGACAGGTCCTAAGTAGGCAGTACTTC. Protein product: CASSRPSGQVLSRQYF. V usage is TRBV11-2 and J usage is TRBJ2-7, with 8 nucleotides matching TRBD1. The germline CDR1 and CDR2 sequences are SGHAT and FQNNGV. The CDR3 consists of 16 residues. The V and J ends lost 5 bases and 9 bases, in that order; junction bases with no gene match: 18.

This clonotype has a count of ten or more. The chain carries TRBV10-3 and TRBJ1-1, with unresolved D. The ends were cut back, 2 bases at V and 3 bases at J, with 13 bases in the middle. Germline values: CDR1 ENHRY, CDR2 SYGVKD. CDR3 length equals 15 residues. CDR3 in DNA: TGTGCCATCAGTGAGCTAGGGTTCGTCGACACTGAAGCTTTCTTT. This sequence encodes CAISELGFVDTEAFF.

There are many counts of this clonotype. V and J are TRBV5-4 and TRBJ2-5, with 9 bases aligning to TRBD2. V shed 4 bases and J 5 bases; nucleotides not matched to a gene: 3. The CDR3 totals 13 residues. Germline values: CDR1 SGHNT, CDR2 YYREEE (reference sequence). CDR3: CASSERGAETQYF. The CDR3 DNA follows: TGTGCCAGCAGCGAGCGGGGGGCGGAGACCCAGTACTTC.